These 10 T cell receptor beta chains share one sample of origin, sequenced in a study of blood T cells in healthy people across ages. Through a sample-barcoded 5' primer and a J-beta primer mix, a second PCR was run for about 7 to 12 cycles. TCRdb analysed the 5' RACE reads with MiXCR anew, one entry per CDR3 protein. The sample records some 900,000 distinct CDR3 sequences, around 30% being singletons. The sequenced material came from blood. These TCRs come from a woman of 80 years or more in good health.

This clonotype was seen repeatedly, ten times or more. The gene calls are TRBV29-1 and TRBJ1-5; 7 bases align to TRBD1. J lost 0 bases, V lost 4 bases, and 6 bases had no gene match. The germline V gene encodes CDR1 SQVTM and CDR2 ANQGSEA. The CDR3 sequence is 15 residues long. The CDR3 sequence: CSVATGTDSNQPQHF. CDR3 nucleotides: TGCAGCGTTGCCACCGGGACAGATAGCAATCAGCCCCAGCATTTT.

In its sample, this clonotype was seen many times. V usage is TRBV20-1 and J usage is TRBJ2-5; a weak D match, TRBD2 (6 bases). CDR1 is DFQATT, CDR2 SNEGSKA, per germline (reference sequence). V dropped 6 bases and J dropped 2 bases, with 13 bases sitting between them. The CDR3 consists of 13 residues. The CDR3: CSAEGRLQETQYF. Written as DNA, the CDR3 is TGCAGTGCGGAGGGACGGCTACAAGAGACCCAGTACTTC.

Turning to this clonotype: The junction does not match germline at one end; this may be a read error. The chain couples TRBV20-1 to TRBJ2-3; D might be TRBD2 (5 bases). Germline lookup yields CDR1 DFQATT and CDR2 SNEGSKA (reference sequence). This CDR3 region has 17 residues. The chain's CDR3 is CSATRPSRGFGTDTRYF. CDR3 nucleotide sequence: TGCAGTGCTACCCGGCCATCCCGGGGATTCGGCACAGATACGCGGTATTTT.

This chain joins TRBV7-2 and TRBJ1-1; no firm D call. CDR1 is SGHTA and CDR2 is FQGNSA in the germline V gene. CDR3 length equals 14 residues. Trimming stripped 6 bases from V and 5 bases from J, with 16 bases between. CDR3 loop: CASSYRITGTEAFF. In DNA form, the CDR3 reads TGTGCCAGCAGTTACAGAATCACGGGGACTGAAGCTTTCTTT.

This clonotype occurred many times. The CDR3 sequence is CASSFPNYGYTF. DNA of the CDR3: TGTGCCAGCAGTTTCCCCAACTATGGCTACACCTTC. This sequence joins TRBV12-3 or TRBV12-4 and TRBJ1-2; no firm D call. The CDR3 has 12 residues. V was trimmed by 3 bases and J by 2 bases, leaving 4 bases between them.

As regards this clonotype: A read error may produce the germline difference seen at one junction end. V usage is TRBV4-1 and J usage is TRBJ2-1; 7 bases fit TRBD2. CDR3 size: 13 residues. The germline CDR1 and CDR2 sequences are MGHRA and YSYEKL. This CDR3 is CAGSPWGGNEQFF. CDR3 DNA: TGCGCCGGCAGCCCGTGGGGGGGGAATGAGCAGTTCTTC.

This clonotype appeared many times. The chain carries TRBV5-1 and TRBJ2-1, with 10 bases matching TRBD1. This CDR3 is 16 amino acids long. CDR1 and CDR2 (germline): SGHRS, YFSETQ. Trimming cost V 5 bases and J 2 bases; bases outside gene matches: 7. The CDR3 region has the DNA TGCGCCAGCAGGCCGACAGGGACAGGGGCCTACAATGAGCAGTTCTTC. Protein sequence: CASRPTGTGAYNEQFF.

This clonotype has just a few counts. The chain uses TRBV24-1 and TRBJ1-2; D uncertain. The length of the CDR3 is 12 residues. In germline, CDR1 is KGHDR, CDR2 SFDVKD. Trimming took off 5 bases at V and 7 bases at J, with 10 bases between the two ends. The DNA of the CDR3 is TGTGCCACCAGTGCCTATTCAGGTGGCTACACCTTC. Encoded protein: CATSAYSGGYTF.

The chain has TRBV7-2 and TRBJ2-7; D perhaps matches TRBD1 (6 bases). Germline CDR1 and CDR2: SGHTA and FQGNSA. V was shortened by 0 bases and J by 6 bases, with 15 bases between the two germline ends. The CDR3 runs 15 residues. The CDR3 coding sequence is TGTGCCAGCAGCTTAGCGGGAGCAGGGGTGACCGAGCAGTACTTC. The encoded protein is CASSLAGAGVTEQYF.

The rearrangement uses TRBV20-1 and TRBJ1-5, with TRBD1 as a possible D gene (5 bases). Germline-derived CDR1 and CDR2 are DFQATT and SNEGSKA (reference sequence). V dropped 6 bases and J dropped 4 bases, with 13 bases sitting between them. The length of the CDR3 is 13 residues. Here the CDR3 reads CSAPMGVNQPQHF. The CDR3, as DNA: TGCAGTGCCCCTATGGGGGTAAATCAGCCCCAGCATTTT.